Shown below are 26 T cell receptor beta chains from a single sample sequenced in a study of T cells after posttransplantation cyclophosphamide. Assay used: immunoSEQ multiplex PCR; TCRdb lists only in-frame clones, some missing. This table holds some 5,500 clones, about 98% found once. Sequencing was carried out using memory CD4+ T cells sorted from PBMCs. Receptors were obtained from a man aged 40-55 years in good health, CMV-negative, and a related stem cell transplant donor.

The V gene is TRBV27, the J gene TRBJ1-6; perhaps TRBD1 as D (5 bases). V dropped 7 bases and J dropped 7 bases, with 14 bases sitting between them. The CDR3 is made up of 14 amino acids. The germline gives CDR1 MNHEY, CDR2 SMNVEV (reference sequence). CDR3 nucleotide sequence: TGTGCCAGCACCCCGCCAGGGATCAATTCACCCCTCCACTTT. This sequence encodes CASTPPGINSPLHF.

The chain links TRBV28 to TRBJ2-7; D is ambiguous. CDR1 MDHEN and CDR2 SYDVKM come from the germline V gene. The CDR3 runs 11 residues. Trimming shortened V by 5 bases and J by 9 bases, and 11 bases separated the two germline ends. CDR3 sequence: CASSAGTRQYF. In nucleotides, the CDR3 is TGTGCCAGCAGTGCAGGAACGAGGCAGTACTTC.

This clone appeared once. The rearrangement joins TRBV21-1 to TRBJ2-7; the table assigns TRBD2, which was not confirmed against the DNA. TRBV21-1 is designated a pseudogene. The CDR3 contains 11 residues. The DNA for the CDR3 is TGTGCCAGCAGCCTCCCTCACGAGCAGTACTTC. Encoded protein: CASSLPHEQYF.

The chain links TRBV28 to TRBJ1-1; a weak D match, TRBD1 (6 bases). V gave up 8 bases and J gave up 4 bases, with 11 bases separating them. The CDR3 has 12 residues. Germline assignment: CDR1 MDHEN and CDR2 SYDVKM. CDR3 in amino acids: CASGGQITEAFF. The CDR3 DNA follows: TGTGCCAGCGGTGGACAGATCACTGAAGCTTTCTTT.

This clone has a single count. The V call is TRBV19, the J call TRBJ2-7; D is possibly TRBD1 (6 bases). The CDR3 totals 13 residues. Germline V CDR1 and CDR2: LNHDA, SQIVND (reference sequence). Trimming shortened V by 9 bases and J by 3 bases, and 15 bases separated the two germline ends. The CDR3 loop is CASRSGVNYEQYF. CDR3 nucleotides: TGTGCCAGCAGATCAGGGGTCAACTACGAGCAGTACTTC.

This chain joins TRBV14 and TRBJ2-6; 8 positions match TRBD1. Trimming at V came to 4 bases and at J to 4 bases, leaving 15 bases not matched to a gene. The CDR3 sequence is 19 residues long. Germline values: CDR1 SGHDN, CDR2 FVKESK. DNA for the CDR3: TGTGCCAGCAGCCCCACACCCCAGGGGGCGCTGACCGGGGCCAACGTCCTGACTTTC. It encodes CASSPTPQGALTGANVLTF.

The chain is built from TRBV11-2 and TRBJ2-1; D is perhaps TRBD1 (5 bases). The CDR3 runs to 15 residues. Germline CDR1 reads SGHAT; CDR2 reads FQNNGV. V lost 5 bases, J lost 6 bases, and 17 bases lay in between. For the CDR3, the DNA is TGTGCCAGCAGCCCCTTTGAGGCTAGGGGCAATGAGCAGTTCTTC. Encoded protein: CASSPFEARGNEQFF.

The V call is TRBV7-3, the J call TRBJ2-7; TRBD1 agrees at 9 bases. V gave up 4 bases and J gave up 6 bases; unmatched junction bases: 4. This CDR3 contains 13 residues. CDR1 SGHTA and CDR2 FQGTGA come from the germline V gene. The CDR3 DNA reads TGTGCCAGCAGCTCGGGACAGGGAGTCGAGCAGTACTTC. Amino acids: CASSSGQGVEQYF.

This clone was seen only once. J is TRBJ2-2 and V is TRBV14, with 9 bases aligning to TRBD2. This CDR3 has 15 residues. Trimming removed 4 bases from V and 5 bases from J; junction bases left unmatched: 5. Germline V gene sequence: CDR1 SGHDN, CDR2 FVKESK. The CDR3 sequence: CASSLLAGRTGELFF. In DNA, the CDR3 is TGTGCCAGCAGCCTCCTAGCGGGACGGACCGGGGAGCTGTTTTTT.

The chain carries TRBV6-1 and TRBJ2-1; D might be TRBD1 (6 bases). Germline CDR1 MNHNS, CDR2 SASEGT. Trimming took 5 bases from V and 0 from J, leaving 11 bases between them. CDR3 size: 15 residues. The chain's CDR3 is CASSPGHSSYNEQFF. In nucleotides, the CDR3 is TGTGCCAGCAGTCCGGGACACAGCTCCTACAATGAGCAGTTCTTC.

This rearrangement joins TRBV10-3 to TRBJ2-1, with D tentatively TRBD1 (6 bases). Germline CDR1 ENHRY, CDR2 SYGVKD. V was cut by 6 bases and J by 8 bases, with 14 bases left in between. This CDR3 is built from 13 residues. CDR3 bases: TGTGCCATCAGGGACAACTACAGGGATGAGCAGTTCTTC. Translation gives CAIRDNYRDEQFF.

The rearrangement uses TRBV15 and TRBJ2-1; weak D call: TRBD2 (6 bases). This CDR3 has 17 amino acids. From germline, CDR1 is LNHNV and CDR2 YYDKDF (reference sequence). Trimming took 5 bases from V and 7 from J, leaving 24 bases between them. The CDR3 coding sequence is TGTGCCACCAGCCCATCGCGGGTAAACGCGGGGAGGAATGAGCAGTTCTTC. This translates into CATSPSRVNAGRNEQFF.

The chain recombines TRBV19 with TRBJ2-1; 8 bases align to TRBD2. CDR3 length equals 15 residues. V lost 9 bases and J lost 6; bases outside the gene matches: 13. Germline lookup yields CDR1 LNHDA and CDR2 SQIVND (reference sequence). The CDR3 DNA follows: TGTGCCAGCAAAACCCGGGAGGGTAGCCCCAATGAGCAGTTCTTC. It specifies CASKTREGSPNEQFF.

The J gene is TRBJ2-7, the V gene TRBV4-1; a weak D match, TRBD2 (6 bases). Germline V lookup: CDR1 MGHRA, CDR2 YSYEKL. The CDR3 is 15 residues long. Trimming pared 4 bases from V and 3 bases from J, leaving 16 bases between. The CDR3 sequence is CASSPAWRAGYEQYF. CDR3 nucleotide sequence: TGCGCCAGCAGCCCAGCCTGGAGGGCGGGCTACGAGCAGTACTTC.

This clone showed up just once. Here the CDR3 DNA reads TGTGCCAGCAGCTTGGATCCCGCGGGCTCCTACGAGCAGTACTTC. This encodes CASSLDPAGSYEQYF. The chain combines TRBV5-6 with TRBJ2-7, with a weak D call TRBD2 (5 bases). CDR1 SGHDT and CDR2 YYEEEE come from the germline V gene. V was clipped by 0 bases and J by 0 bases, with 10 bases between them. The CDR3 has 15 amino acids.

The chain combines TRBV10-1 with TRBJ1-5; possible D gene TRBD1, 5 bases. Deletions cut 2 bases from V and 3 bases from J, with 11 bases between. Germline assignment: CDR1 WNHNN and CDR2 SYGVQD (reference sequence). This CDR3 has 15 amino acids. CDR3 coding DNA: TGCGCCAGCAGTGAGAGGGGCAGCCCCAATCAGCCCCAGCATTTT. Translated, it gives CASSERGSPNQPQHF.

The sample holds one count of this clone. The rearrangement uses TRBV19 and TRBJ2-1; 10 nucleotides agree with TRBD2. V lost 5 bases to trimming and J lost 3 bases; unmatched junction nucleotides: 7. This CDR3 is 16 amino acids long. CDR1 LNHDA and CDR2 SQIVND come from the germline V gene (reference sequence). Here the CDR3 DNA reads TGTGCCAGTAGTTTATCTAGCGGGGGTTACTACAATGAGCAGTTCTTC. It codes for CASSLSSGGYYNEQFF.

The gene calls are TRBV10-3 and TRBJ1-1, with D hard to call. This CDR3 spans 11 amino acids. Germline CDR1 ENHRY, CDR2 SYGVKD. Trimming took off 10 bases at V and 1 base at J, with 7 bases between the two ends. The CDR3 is CASTGNTEAFF. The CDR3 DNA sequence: TGTGCCAGTACGGGGAACACTGAAGCTTTCTTT.

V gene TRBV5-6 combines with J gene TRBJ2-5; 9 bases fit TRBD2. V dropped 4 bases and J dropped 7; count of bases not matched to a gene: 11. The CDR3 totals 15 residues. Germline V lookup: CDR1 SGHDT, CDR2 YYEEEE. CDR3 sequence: CASSHPGGRAGTQYF. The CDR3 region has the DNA TGTGCCAGCAGCCACCCGGGCGGGAGGGCCGGGACCCAGTACTTC. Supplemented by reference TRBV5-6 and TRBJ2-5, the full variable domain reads DAGVTQSPTHLIKTRGQQVTLRCSPKSGHDTVSWYQQALGQGPQFIFQYYEEEERQRGNFPDRFSGHQFPNYSSELNVNALLLGDSALYLCASSHPGGRAGTQYFGPGTRLLVL.

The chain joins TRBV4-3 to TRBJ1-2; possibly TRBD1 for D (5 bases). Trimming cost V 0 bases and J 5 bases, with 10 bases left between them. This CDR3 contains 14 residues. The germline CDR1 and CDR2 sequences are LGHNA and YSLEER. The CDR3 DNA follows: TGCGCCAGCAGCCAAGAGGCAGGGCCGTATGGCTACACCTTC. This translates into CASSQEAGPYGYTF.

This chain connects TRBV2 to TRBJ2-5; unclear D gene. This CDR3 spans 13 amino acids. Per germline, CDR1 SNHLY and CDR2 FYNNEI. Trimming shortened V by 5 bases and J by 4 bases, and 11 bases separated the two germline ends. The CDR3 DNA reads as TGTGCCAGCAGTAACGGTGCCCGAGAGACCCAGTACTTC. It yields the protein CASSNGARETQYF.

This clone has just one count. This chain's CDR3 is CASNFMTSGTYEQYF. CDR3 DNA: TGTGCCAGCAATTTCATGACTAGCGGAACCTACGAGCAGTACTTC. V usage is TRBV7-2 and J usage is TRBJ2-7; 9 nucleotides agree with TRBD2. J lost 2 bases, V lost 7 bases, and 9 bases had no gene match. Per germline, CDR1 SGHTA and CDR2 FQGNSA. This CDR3 comprises 15 residues.

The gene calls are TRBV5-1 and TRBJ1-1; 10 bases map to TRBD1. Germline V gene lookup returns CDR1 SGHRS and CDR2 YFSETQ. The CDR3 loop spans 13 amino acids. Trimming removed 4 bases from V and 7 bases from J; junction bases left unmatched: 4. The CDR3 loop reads CASSRQGASEAFF. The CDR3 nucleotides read TGCGCCAGCAGCCGACAGGGGGCTAGTGAAGCTTTCTTT.

The CDR3: CASSWDRDEAFF. The CDR3 nucleotides are TGTGCCAGCAGCTGGGACAGGGATGAAGCTTTCTTT. The gene calls are TRBV7-9 and TRBJ1-1; TRBD1 matches at 9 bases. Germline V gene sequence: CDR1 SEHNR, CDR2 FQNEAQ (reference sequence). After removal of 4 bases from V and 7 bases from J, the junction contained 1 base not matched to a gene. The CDR3 has 12 amino acids.

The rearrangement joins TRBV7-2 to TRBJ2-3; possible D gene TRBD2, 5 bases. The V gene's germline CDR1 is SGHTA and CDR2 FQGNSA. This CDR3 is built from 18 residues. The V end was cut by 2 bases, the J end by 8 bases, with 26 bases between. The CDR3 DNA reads TGTGCCAGCAGCTTATGGGCTCCTCGCGGGCGAGCGGCGGGTACGCAGTATTTT. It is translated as CASSLWAPRGRAAGTQYF.

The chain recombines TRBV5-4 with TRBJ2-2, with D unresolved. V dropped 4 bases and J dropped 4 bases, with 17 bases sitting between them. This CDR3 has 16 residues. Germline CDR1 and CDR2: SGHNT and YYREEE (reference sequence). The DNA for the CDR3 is TGTGCCAGCAGCCCCGCTCAGCGACTTTCCACCGGGGAGCTGTTTTTT. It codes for CASSPAQRLSTGELFF.